This passage covers 14 T cell receptor beta chains from one sample sequenced in a study of cytomegalovirus exposure and HLA in healthy donors. Profiling relied on immunoSEQ multiplex PCR, and the TCRdb table lists in-frame clones only, not all of them. Of 150,000 or so clones in the sample, roughly 86% were seen once. Material for sequencing was PBMCs. The source of these receptors is a man younger than 30 in good health and CMV-seropositive.

Here the CDR3 reads CASSLFRIRDRSSYEQYF. As DNA, the CDR3 is TGTGCCAGCAGCTTGTTTCGGATCCGGGACAGGAGCTCCTACGAGCAGTACTTC. The V and J genes are TRBV5-6 and TRBJ2-7, with 8 nucleotides matching TRBD1. Losses at the gene ends were 1 base for V and 0 bases for J; bases not matched to a gene: 12. CDR3 length equals 18 residues. In germline, CDR1 is SGHDT, CDR2 YYEEEE.

This chain connects TRBV7-8 to TRBJ2-3, with D possibly being TRBD2 (6 bases). CDR1 SGHVS and CDR2 FQNEAQ come from the germline V gene. V was pared by 3 bases and J by 4 bases, with 14 bases between. The length of the CDR3 is 15 residues. The CDR3 region is CASSFGGIVSDTQYF. The CDR3 bases are TGTGCCAGCAGCTTTGGAGGGATAGTCTCAGATACGCAGTATTTT.

The rearrangement uses TRBV28 and TRBJ1-5; D is unresolved. Trimming shortened V by 6 bases and J by 3 bases, and 6 bases separated the two germline ends. Germline V gives CDR1 MDHEN, CDR2 SYDVKM. This CDR3 has 12 residues. The CDR3 region is CASRINNQPQHF. For the CDR3, the DNA is TGTGCCAGCAGAATCAACAATCAGCCCCAGCATTTT.

J is TRBJ2-7 and V is TRBV13; D possibly corresponds to TRBD2 (6 bases). The CDR3 has 13 residues. Trimming took 2 bases from V and 5 from J, leaving 10 bases between them. Germline loops: CDR1 PRHDT, CDR2 FYEKMQ (reference sequence). The CDR3 nucleotides are TGTGCCAGCAGCTTACGGGAGCTCAACGAGCAGTACTTC. This codes for CASSLRELNEQYF.

This chain connects TRBV5-4 to TRBJ2-1, with TRBD2 identical over 9 bases. The junction had 13 bases not matched to a gene; V was cut back by 0 bases and J by 6 bases. This CDR3 contains 18 residues. Germline V gene lookup returns CDR1 SGHNT and CDR2 YYREEE (reference sequence). CDR3 sequence reads: CASSLGLAGLVLGNEQFF. In DNA form, the CDR3 reads TGTGCCAGCAGCTTGGGTCTAGCGGGGTTAGTACTGGGCAATGAGCAGTTCTTC.

V gene TRBV15 combines with J gene TRBJ2-7; D remains ambiguous. The CDR3 has 14 residues. Trimming took 1 base from V and 0 from J, leaving 7 bases between them. CDR1 and CDR2 (germline): LNHNV, YYDKDF (reference sequence). CDR3 DNA sequence: TGTGCCACCAGCAGAGTCGATAGCTCCTACGAGCAGTACTTC. Encoded protein: CATSRVDSSYEQYF. The full variable domain, with the rest looked up from reference TRBV15 and TRBJ2-7, is DAMVIQNPRYQVTQFGKPVTLSCSQTLNHNVMYWYQQKSSQAPKLLFHYYDKDFNNEADTPDNFQSRRPNTSFCFLDIRSPGLGDTAMYLCATSRVDSSYEQYFGPGTRLTVT.

The chain couples TRBV5-1 to TRBJ2-3, with no clear D. CDR3 length equals 13 residues. Germline assignment: CDR1 SGHRS and CDR2 YFSETQ. Between the trimmed V and J ends, which lost 3 bases and 4 bases, there was a span of 9 bases. CDR3 nucleotide sequence: TGCGCCAGCAGCTCCTACTACGCAGATACGCAGTATTTT. It encodes CASSSYYADTQYF.

The chain employs TRBV7-6 and TRBJ2-5; TRBD2 is a possible D gene (5 bases). The CDR3 is made up of 11 amino acids. Trimming took 8 bases from V and 7 from J, leaving 11 bases between them. CDR1 is SGHVS, CDR2 FNYEAQ, per germline. The CDR3 reads CASWGGGTQYF. The CDR3 DNA reads as TGTGCCAGCTGGGGTGGAGGGACCCAGTACTTC.

Regarding this clone: Other DNA sequences in this specimen translate into the identical CDR3. CDR3 region: CASSPQGYEQYF. In nucleotides, the CDR3 is TGTGCCAGCAGTCCACAGGGCTACGAGCAGTACTTC. The gene calls are TRBV6-5 and TRBJ2-7, with a possible D match to TRBD1 (6 bases). The CDR3 has 12 amino acids. V lost 5 bases and J 3 bases, leaving 8 bases between the germline ends. Looked up from germline, CDR1 is MNHEY and CDR2 is SVGAGI.

The chain has TRBV7-3 and TRBJ2-1; 12 bases match TRBD2. The CDR3 consists of 14 residues. CDR1 and CDR2 (germline): SGHTA, FQGTGA. V trimming: 4 bases; J trimming: 6 bases; junction bases outside the gene matches: 1. CDR3 nucleotides: TGTGCCAGCAGCTGGGGACTAGCGGGCAATGAGCAGTTCTTC. Encoded protein: CASSWGLAGNEQFF.

The V and J genes are TRBV13 and TRBJ2-5; D is uncertain. V dropped 4 bases and J dropped 5 bases, with 11 bases sitting between them. The CDR3 spans 13 residues. The germline CDR1 and CDR2 sequences are PRHDT and FYEKMQ (reference sequence). The CDR3: CASSSRVRETQYF. DNA of the CDR3: TGTGCCAGCAGCTCCCGGGTGAGGGAGACCCAGTACTTC.

The J gene is TRBJ2-1, the V gene TRBV4-2; the D gene is possibly TRBD1 (5 bases). Trimming removed 1 base at V and 7 bases at J, with 17 bases between. The CDR3 contains 16 residues. In germline, CDR1 is LGHNA, CDR2 YNFKEQ. As DNA, the CDR3 is TGTGCCAGCAGCCAAGTTCCTCCAGGACAATTTAATGAGCAGTTCTTC. Translated, it gives CASSQVPPGQFNEQFF.

The V call is TRBV2, the J call TRBJ1-4, with 7 nucleotides matching TRBD1. The germline CDR1 and CDR2 sequences are SNHLY and FYNNEI. The V and J ends lost 10 bases and 3 bases, in that order; junction bases with no gene match: 5. The CDR3 is 13 amino acids. CDR3 nucleotides: TGTGCCACCTGGGACAGATCTAATGAAAAACTGTTTTTT. It specifies CATWDRSNEKLFF.

The chain joins TRBV11-2 to TRBJ2-3; 10 bases match TRBD1. The CDR3 extends over 16 amino acids. The germline V gene has CDR1 SGHAT and CDR2 FQNNGV. V lost 5 bases, J lost 3 bases, and 8 bases stayed unmatched. DNA for the CDR3: TGTGCCAGCAGCGAAGGAGACAGGGGGCGGACAGATACGCAGTATTTT. Protein product: CASSEGDRGRTDTQYF.